This TCR beta chain was documented in a study of spatial heterogeneity in lung cancer. Study overall: Detected beta-chain sequences consistently exceeded alpha-chain sequences.

The time point was: sample taken at primary tumor resection. Without sorting, whole RNA was sequenced from tumor, nontumor lung or frozen PBMC. The approximately 70 donors had untreated early-stage non-small cell lung cancer. The CDR3 consists of 15 residues. V was shortened by 5 bases and J by 0 bases, with 13 bases between the two germline ends. From germline, CDR1 is SGHAT and CDR2 FQNNGV. TCRdb re-called the 5' RACE reads with MiXCR, one entry per CDR3 protein. The table includes about 82,000 distinct CDR3 sequences, roughly an eighth detected once. The receptor was isolated from a male donor with early-stage non-small cell lung cancer. The sample was PBMCs, taken at surgery. The genes are TRBV11-2 and TRBJ1-2; D ambiguous. The DNA for the CDR3 is TGTGCCAGCAGCCCGGAGAGTCTCCCTAACTATGGCTACACCTTC. Translating it yields CASSPESLPNYGYTF.